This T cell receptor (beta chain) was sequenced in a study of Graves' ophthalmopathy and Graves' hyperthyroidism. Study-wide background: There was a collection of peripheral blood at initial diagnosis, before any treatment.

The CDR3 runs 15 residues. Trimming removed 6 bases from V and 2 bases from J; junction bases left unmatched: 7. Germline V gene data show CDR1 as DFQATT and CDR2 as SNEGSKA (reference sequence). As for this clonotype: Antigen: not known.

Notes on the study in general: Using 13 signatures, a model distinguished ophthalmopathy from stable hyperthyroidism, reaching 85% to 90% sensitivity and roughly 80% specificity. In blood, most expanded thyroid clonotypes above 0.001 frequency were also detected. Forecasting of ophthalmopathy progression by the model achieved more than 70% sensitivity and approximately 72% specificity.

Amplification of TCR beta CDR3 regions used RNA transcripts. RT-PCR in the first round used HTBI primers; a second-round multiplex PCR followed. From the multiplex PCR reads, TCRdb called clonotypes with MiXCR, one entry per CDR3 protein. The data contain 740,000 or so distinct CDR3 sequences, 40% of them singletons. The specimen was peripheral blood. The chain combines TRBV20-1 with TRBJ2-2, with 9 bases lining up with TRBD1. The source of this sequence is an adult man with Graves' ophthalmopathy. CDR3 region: CSADRGAFNTGELFF. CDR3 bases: TGCAGTGCCGACAGGGGGGCCTTTAACACCGGGGAGCTGTTTTTT.